These 27 T cell receptor beta chains were all obtained from the same sample, sequenced in a study of T-cell memory formation after mild COVID-19. MiXCR, applied by TCRdb to the 5' RACE reads, yields one record per CDR3 protein. The sample carries 350,000 to 450,000 distinct CDR3 sequences, over 15% recorded once. Sequences were obtained from PBMCs or a T cell subset sorted from them (not recorded which). These TCRs come from an adult woman who had mild COVID-19 (a few samples of this study predate the infection). Cell type and time point are not known.

Ten or more counts support this clonotype. The rearrangement links TRBV9 to TRBJ2-3, with 9 bases lining up with TRBD2. V was pared by 3 bases and J by 1 base, with 12 bases of the junction left unmatched. Per germline, CDR1 SGDLS and CDR2 YYNGEE. CDR3 length equals 18 residues. The CDR3 here is CASSARPGVAGGTDTQYF. CDR3 sequence (DNA): TGTGCCAGCAGCGCCCGCCCGGGGGTAGCGGGGGGCACAGATACGCAGTATTTT.

The rearrangement uses TRBV6-6 and TRBJ2-7; perhaps TRBD1 as D (6 bases). The V and J ends lost 6 bases and 6 bases respectively, with 21 bases between them. CDR1 MNHNY and CDR2 SVGAGI come from the germline V gene (reference sequence). This CDR3 has 15 residues. CDR3 sequence (DNA): TGTGCCAGCAGGCCCATACAGGGTGGTATCGCCGAGCAGTACTTC. It specifies CASRPIQGGIAEQYF.

This clonotype was observed at least ten times. This chain connects TRBV30 to TRBJ2-7; TRBD1 might be the D (6 bases). The CDR3 contains 14 residues. CDR1 is GTSNPN, CDR2 SVGIG, per germline (reference sequence). V gave up 3 bases and J gave up 3 bases, with 15 bases separating them. CDR3 residues: CAWSAHGTHYEQYF. In DNA form, the CDR3 reads TGTGCCTGGAGCGCTCACGGGACACACTACGAGCAGTACTTC.

Note on this clonotype: The junction departs from germline at one end; a sequencing error may be responsible. This chain connects TRBV18 to TRBJ1-1; 7 nucleotides match TRBD1. CDR1 is KGHSH and CDR2 is LQKENI in the germline V gene. The CDR3 covers 15 residues. The CDR3 is CASSLTGDMNIEAFF. In DNA form, the CDR3 reads TGTGCCAGCTCACTCACAGGGGACATGAACATTGAAGCTTTCTTT.

This clonotype was counted only a few times. The chain is built from TRBV29-1 and TRBJ1-1; unclear D gene. The CDR3 is made up of 14 amino acids. V was trimmed by 4 bases and J by 4 bases, leaving 16 bases between them. From germline, CDR1 is SQVTM and CDR2 ANQGSEA. DNA of the CDR3: TGCAGCGTTGGGCTAATGAGGGCTGGCACTGAAGCTTTCTTT. Protein product: CSVGLMRAGTEAFF.

The chain links TRBV7-9 to TRBJ2-7; D is perhaps TRBD1 or TRBD2 (6 bases each). V was cut by 5 bases and J by 2 bases, with 16 bases left in between. Germline values: CDR1 SEHNR, CDR2 FQNEAQ (reference sequence). The CDR3 length is 15 residues. The CDR3 region has the DNA TGTGCCAGCAGCCCCTTTGGGGGGCACCCCTACGAGCAGTACTTC. It translates to CASSPFGGHPYEQYF.

The CDR3 is CASSYSPLAGERGNQETQYF. CDR3 coding DNA: TGTGCCAGCAGTTACTCACCGTTAGCGGGCGAGCGAGGAAACCAAGAGACCCAGTACTTC. V usage is TRBV6-2 or TRBV6-3 and J usage is TRBJ2-5; 7 nucleotides line up with TRBD2. There are 20 residues in the CDR3. Looked up from germline, CDR1 is MNHEY and CDR2 is SVGEGT. J gave up 0 bases and V 0 bases, and 16 bases lay outside the gene matches.

The chain joins TRBV30 to TRBJ2-7; 9 positions agree with TRBD2. This CDR3 comprises 15 residues. V lost 1 base to trimming and J lost 7 bases; unmatched junction nucleotides: 11. Germline V gene sequence: CDR1 GTSNPN, CDR2 SVGIG (reference sequence). As DNA, the CDR3 is TGTGCCTGGAGTGCCCTTAGCGGGAGCAGGTCTGAGCAGTACTTC. Its translation: CAWSALSGSRSEQYF.

V and J are TRBV7-9 and TRBJ2-3, with 8 bases fitting TRBD2. Germline V gives CDR1 SEHNR, CDR2 FQNEAQ (reference sequence). CDR3 length: 16 residues. V dropped 5 bases and J dropped 2; count of bases not matched to a gene: 9. The DNA of the CDR3 is TGTGCCAGCAGCAACACTAGCGGCCCCATCACAGATACGCAGTATTTT. Translated: CASSNTSGPITDTQYF.

The gene calls are TRBV10-3 and TRBJ2-7; 10 nucleotides line up with TRBD1. Per the germline V gene, CDR1 is ENHRY and CDR2 is SYGVKD. The junction had 6 bases not matched to a gene; V was cut back by 4 bases and J by 3 bases. The CDR3 runs 15 residues. CDR3 loop: CAISGGTGENYEQYF. CDR3 nucleotide sequence: TGTGCCATCAGTGGGGGGACAGGGGAAAACTACGAGCAGTACTTC.

The genes are TRBV7-9 and TRBJ1-2; tentative D call: TRBD1 (6 bases). Germline V gene lookup returns CDR1 SEHNR and CDR2 FQNEAQ (reference sequence). With 5 bases removed from V and 5 bases from J, the gap between germline ends came to 12 bases. The length of the CDR3 is 13 residues. DNA of the CDR3: TGTGCCAGCAGCCCGGCGAGGGGGTATGGCTACACCTTC. Translation gives CASSPARGYGYTF.

This clonotype was seen more than once but under ten times. The V gene is TRBV6-5, the J gene TRBJ2-2; 7 bases agree with TRBD2. CDR3 length equals 16 residues. With 0 bases clipped from V and 2 bases from J, the junction kept 3 bases outside the gene matches. From germline, CDR1 is MNHEY and CDR2 SVGAGI. Here the CDR3 reads CASSYSERDNTGELFF. Here the CDR3 DNA reads TGTGCCAGCAGTTACTCGGAGCGGGATAACACCGGGGAGCTGTTTTTT.

This clonotype turned up a few times. The gene calls are TRBV20-1 and TRBJ1-4, with D perhaps matching TRBD1 (6 bases). Deletions cut 3 bases from V and 0 bases from J, with 14 bases between. Germline V gene data show CDR1 as DFQATT and CDR2 as SNEGSKA (reference sequence). The CDR3 totals 16 residues. The CDR3 sequence is CSASGGGLSTNEKLFF. CDR3 bases: TGCAGTGCTAGCGGCGGGGGCCTTTCAACTAATGAAAAACTGTTTTTT.

This clonotype was counted a few times. The chain recombines TRBV18 with TRBJ2-1; D is perhaps TRBD2 (7 bases). This CDR3 region has 13 residues. V shed 6 bases and J shed 9 bases, with 15 bases lying between them. Germline CDR1 and CDR2: KGHSH and LQKENI. DNA for the CDR3: TGTGCCAGCTCGATACAGGGAGGGAGTGAGCAGTTCTTC. Translating gives CASSIQGGSEQFF.

This clonotype came up many times. The chain recombines TRBV5-1 with TRBJ1-1; D possibly corresponds to TRBD1 (6 bases). V was cut by 4 bases and J by 1 base, with 11 bases left in between. Germline V lookup: CDR1 SGHRS, CDR2 YFSETQ. The CDR3 totals 14 residues. CDR3 nucleotide sequence: TGCGCCAGCAGCCCGGGACACTCGAACACTGAAGCTTTCTTT. This gives the protein CASSPGHSNTEAFF. Full variable domain (outside the CDR3, taken from reference TRBV5-1 and TRBJ1-1): KAGVTQTPRYLIKTRGQQVTLSCSPISGHRSVSWYQQTPGQGLQFLFEYFSETQRNKGNFPGRFSGRQFSNSRSEMNVSTLELGDSALYLCASSPGHSNTEAFFGQGTRLTVV.

Only a few counts were recorded for this clonotype. CDR3 nucleotide sequence: TGTGCCATCAGTGAGAGCCAGGGGGATTCACCCCTCCACTTT. This gives the protein CAISESQGDSPLHF. J is TRBJ1-6 and V is TRBV10-3; 7 bases match TRBD1. Germline-derived CDR1 and CDR2 are ENHRY and SYGVKD. V trimming: 2 bases; J trimming: 8 bases; junction bases outside the gene matches: 3. CDR3 length: 14 residues.

The J gene is TRBJ2-7, the V gene TRBV30, with D possibly being TRBD1 (6 bases). The CDR3 has 13 residues. V was trimmed by 8 bases and J by 2 bases, leaving 16 bases between them. Germline V gene lookup returns CDR1 GTSNPN and CDR2 SVGIG (reference sequence). CDR3 sequence (DNA): TGTGCCCTCTCAAGGGGGACCGCCTACGAGCAGTACTTC. Amino acid sequence: CALSRGTAYEQYF. Filled out from reference TRBV30 and TRBJ2-7, the complete variable domain reads SQTIHQWPATLVQPVGSPLSLECTVEGTSNPNLYWYRQAAGRGLQLLFYSVGIGQISSEVPQNLSASRPQDRQFILSSKKLLLSDSGFYLCALSRGTAYEQYFGPGTRLTVT.

This clonotype was counted a few times. At one boundary the junction diverges from the germline segment, which might be a read error. V gene TRBV6-5 combines with J gene TRBJ2-1; 8 bases are a match to TRBD1. Looked up from germline, CDR1 is MNHEY and CDR2 is SVGAGI. This CDR3 has 15 residues. The CDR3 is CASSLQGGYYDEQFF. DNA for the CDR3: TGTGCCAGCAGTCTACAGGGGGGATACTACGATGAGCAGTTCTTC.

This clonotype has only a few counts. V usage is TRBV7-2 and J usage is TRBJ1-1, with a tentative D call TRBD1 (5 bases). There are 13 residues in the CDR3. Germline V gene data show CDR1 as SGHTA and CDR2 as FQGNSA. V gave up 4 bases and J gave up 7 bases, with 13 bases separating them. CDR3 in amino acids: CASSWGPKGEAFF. CDR3 DNA sequence: TGTGCCAGCAGCTGGGGCCCAAAGGGTGAAGCTTTCTTT.

J is TRBJ1-3 and V is TRBV4-3, with D perhaps TRBD1 (5 bases). Trimming removed 3 bases at V and 2 bases at J, with 11 bases between. CDR3 length equals 15 residues. Germline CDR1 and CDR2: LGHNA and YSLEER. The CDR3 DNA is TGCGCCAGCAGCCAGGGGCGAGGGACTGGAAACACCATATATTTT. Translating it yields CASSQGRGTGNTIYF.

This clonotype was recorded a few times. The CDR3 DNA follows: TGTGCCAGCAGTTTAATGACTGGAAACACCATATATTTT. This gives the protein CASSLMTGNTIYF. The gene calls are TRBV3-1 and TRBJ1-3; D uncertain. CDR3 length: 13 residues. V dropped 6 bases and J dropped 2 bases, with 8 bases sitting between them. The germline gives CDR1 LGHDT, CDR2 YNNKEL (reference sequence).

The chain joins TRBV5-1 to TRBJ2-2; D may be TRBD1 (5 bases). CDR1 SGHRS and CDR2 YFSETQ come from the germline V gene. CDR3 length: 15 amino acids. V was cut by 2 bases and J by 3 bases, with 11 bases left in between. CDR3 residues: CASSFEGAHTGELFF. The CDR3 DNA sequence: TGCGCCAGCAGCTTCGAAGGGGCGCACACCGGGGAGCTGTTTTTT.

The chain links TRBV12-3 or TRBV12-4 to TRBJ1-3; D is undetermined. The CDR3 sequence is 12 residues long. Trimming removed 2 bases at V and 8 bases at J, with 7 bases between. The CDR3 DNA follows: TGTGCCAGCAGTTTAATTGGGGACACCATATATTTT. Its translation: CASSLIGDTIYF.

The chain employs TRBV9 and TRBJ1-3, with 10 bases aligning to TRBD1. Trimming removed 1 base from V and 2 bases from J; junction bases left unmatched: 3. The CDR3 extends over 16 amino acids. Germline loops: CDR1 SGDLS, CDR2 YYNGEE. DNA of the CDR3: TGTGCCAGCAGCGTATTGGACAGGGGGGCTGGAAACACCATATATTTT. This sequence encodes CASSVLDRGAGNTIYF.

This clonotype has more than one count but fewer than ten. The chain recombines TRBV7-6 with TRBJ2-2; 7 bases are a match to TRBD2. Per the germline V gene, CDR1 is SGHVS and CDR2 is FNYEAQ. This CDR3 comprises 17 residues. Trimming took 3 bases from V and 2 from J; bases not matched to a gene: 9. The CDR3 region is CASSFSTGTTNTGELFF. The CDR3 DNA sequence: TGTGCCAGCAGCTTCTCCACCGGGACTACCAACACCGGGGAGCTGTTTTTT.

This chain connects TRBV11-3 to TRBJ2-1; TRBD1 matches 7 bases. The V and J ends lost 2 bases and 7 bases, in that order; junction bases with no gene match: 8. The germline V gene has CDR1 SGHNT and CDR2 YENEEA. CDR3 length: 15 amino acids. In nucleotides, the CDR3 is TGTGCCAGCAGCTTACCGGGACAGAATATTAATGAGCAGTTCTTC. Protein product: CASSLPGQNINEQFF.

This clonotype has ten or more counts. The CDR3 loop reads CASSFGLQETQYF. The DNA of the CDR3 is TGTGCCAGCAGTTTCGGGTTACAAGAGACCCAGTACTTC. J is TRBJ2-5 and V is TRBV12-3 or TRBV12-4, with D hard to call. Between the trimmed V and J ends, which lost 3 bases and 2 bases, there was a span of 7 bases. The CDR3 consists of 13 residues.